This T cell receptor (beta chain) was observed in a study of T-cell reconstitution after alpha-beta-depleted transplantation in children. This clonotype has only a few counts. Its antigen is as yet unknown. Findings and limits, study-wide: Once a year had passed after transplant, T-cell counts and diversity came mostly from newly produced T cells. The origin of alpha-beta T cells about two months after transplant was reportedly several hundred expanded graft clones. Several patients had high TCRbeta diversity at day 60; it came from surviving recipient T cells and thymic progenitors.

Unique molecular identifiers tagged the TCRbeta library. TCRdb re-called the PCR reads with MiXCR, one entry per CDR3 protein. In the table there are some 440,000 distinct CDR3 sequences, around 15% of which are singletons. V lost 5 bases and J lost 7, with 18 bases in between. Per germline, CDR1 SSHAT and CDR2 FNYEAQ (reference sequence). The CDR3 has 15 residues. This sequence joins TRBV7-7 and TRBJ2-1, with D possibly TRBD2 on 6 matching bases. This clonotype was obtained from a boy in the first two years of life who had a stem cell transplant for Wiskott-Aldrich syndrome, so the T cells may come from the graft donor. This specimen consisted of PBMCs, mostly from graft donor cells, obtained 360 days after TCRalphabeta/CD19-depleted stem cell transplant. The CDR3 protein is CASSRTPGTPNEQFF. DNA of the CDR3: TGTGCCAGCAGCCGAACCCCCGGGACTCCGAATGAGCAGTTCTTC.